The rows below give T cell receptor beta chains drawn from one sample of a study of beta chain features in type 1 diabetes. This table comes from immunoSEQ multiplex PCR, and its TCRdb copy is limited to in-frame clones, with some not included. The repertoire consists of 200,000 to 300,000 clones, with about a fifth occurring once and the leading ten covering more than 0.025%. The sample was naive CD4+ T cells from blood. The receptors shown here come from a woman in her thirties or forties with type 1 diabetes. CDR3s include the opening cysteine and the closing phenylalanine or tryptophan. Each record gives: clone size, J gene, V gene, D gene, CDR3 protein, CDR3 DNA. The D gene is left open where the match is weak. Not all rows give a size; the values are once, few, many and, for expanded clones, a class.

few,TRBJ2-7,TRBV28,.,CASSPRPDSPLSYEQYF,TGTGCCAGCAGTCCTCGCCCGGACAGTCCTCTAAGTTACGAGCAGTACTTC
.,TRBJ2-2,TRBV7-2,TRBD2,CASRRGAGTGELFF,TGTGCCAGCCGGCGGGGGGCCGGAACCGGGGAGCTGTTTTTT
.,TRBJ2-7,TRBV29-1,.,CSVRRHSSNYEQYF,TGCAGCGTGCGAAGACACTCGAGCAACTACGAGCAGTACTTC
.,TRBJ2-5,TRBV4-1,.,CASSQGAGQETQYF,TGCGCCAGCAGCCAAGGGGCGGGACAAGAGACCCAGTACTTC
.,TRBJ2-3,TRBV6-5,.,CASSLAFSTDTQYF,TGTGCCAGCAGCCTCGCGTTTAGCACAGATACGCAGTATTTT
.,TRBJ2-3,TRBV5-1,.,CASTTGSSTDTQYF,TGCGCCAGCACGACTGGGAGTAGCACAGATACGCAGTATTTT
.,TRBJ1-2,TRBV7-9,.,CASSPDSYGYTF,TGTGCCAGCAGCCCGGACAGCTATGGCTACACCTTC
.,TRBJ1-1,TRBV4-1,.,CASSQVGGNTEAFF,TGCGCCAGCAGCCAAGTGGGAGGGAACACTGAAGCTTTCTTT
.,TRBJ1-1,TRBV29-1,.,CSVEGGPDTEAFF,TGCAGCGTTGAGGGGGGACCGGACACTGAAGCTTTCTTT
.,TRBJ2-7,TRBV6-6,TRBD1,CASSYGTGTYEQYF,TGTGCCAGCAGTTACGGGACAGGAACCTACGAGCAGTACTTC
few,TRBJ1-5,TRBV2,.,CASSARSRSQHF,TGTGCCAGCAGTGCCCGGAGTAGGTCCCAGCATTTT
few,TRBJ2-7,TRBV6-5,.,CASSRSGTYEQYF,TGTGCCAGCAGCCGTAGCGGAACCTACGAGCAGTACTTC
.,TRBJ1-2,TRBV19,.,CASTGNYGYTF,TGTGCCAGCACAGGGAACTATGGCTACACCTTC
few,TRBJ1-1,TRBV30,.,CAWTEPGRGATEAFF,TGTGCCTGGACCGAACCAGGGCGGGGAGCCACTGAAGCTTTCTTT
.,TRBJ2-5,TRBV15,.,CATSITGGPWETQYF,TGTGCCACCAGCATAACCGGAGGGCCGTGGGAGACCCAGTACTTC
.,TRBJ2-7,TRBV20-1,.,CSATSSYEQYF,TGCAGTGCTACTAGTTCCTACGAGCAGTACTTC
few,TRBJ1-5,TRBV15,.,CATSRVDFSNQPQHF,TGTGCCACCAGCAGAGTGGACTTTAGCAATCAGCCCCAGCATTTT
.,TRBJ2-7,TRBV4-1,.,CASSSEVAASYEQYF,TGCGCCAGCAGCTCGGAGGTAGCGGCCTCCTACGAGCAGTACTTC
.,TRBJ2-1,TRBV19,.,CATIQPGSTNEQFF,TGTGCCACTATTCAGCCGGGGAGCACAAATGAGCAGTTCTTC
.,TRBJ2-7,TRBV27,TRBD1,CASSLGVAGGSYEQYF,TGTGCCAGCAGTTTAGGGGTGGCAGGGGGCTCCTACGAGCAGTACTTC
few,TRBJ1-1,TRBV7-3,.,CASSPRGGGTEAFF,TGTGCCAGCAGCCCTCGCGGGGGGGGCACTGAAGCTTTCTTT
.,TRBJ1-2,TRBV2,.,CASTSFLSGYTF,TGTGCCAGCACGTCTTTTCTCTCCGGCTACACCTTC
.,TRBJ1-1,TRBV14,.,CASSQETRGTEAFF,TGTGCCAGCAGCCAAGAAACCCGGGGCACTGAAGCTTTCTTT
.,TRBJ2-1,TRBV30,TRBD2,CAGTSGGNEQFF,TGTGCCGGGACTAGCGGCGGCAATGAGCAGTTCTTC
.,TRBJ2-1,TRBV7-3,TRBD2,CASSSGLAGGREQFF,TGTGCCAGCAGTTCCGGACTAGCGGGAGGGCGAGAGCAGTTCTTC
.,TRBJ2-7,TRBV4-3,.,CASSQGFRPAYEQYF,TGCGCCAGCAGCCAAGGGTTCAGGCCCGCCTACGAGCAGTACTTC
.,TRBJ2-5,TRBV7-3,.,CASSLWQGETQYF,TGTGCCAGCAGCTTGTGGCAGGGAGAGACCCAGTACTTC
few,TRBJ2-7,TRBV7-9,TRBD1,CASSLKGGQGALSEQYF,TGTGCCAGCAGCTTAAAGGGGGGACAGGGGGCTCTTTCCGAGCAGTACTTC
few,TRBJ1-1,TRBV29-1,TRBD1,CSVRQGLNTEAFF,TGCAGCGTAAGACAGGGGCTCAACACTGAAGCTTTCTTT
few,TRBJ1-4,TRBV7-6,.,CASSLGEIHSATNEKLFF,TGTGCCAGCAGCTTAGGGGAGATACACTCTGCAACTAATGAAAAACTGTTTTTT
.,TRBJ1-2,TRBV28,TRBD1,CASRSLTGGYGYTF,TGTGCCAGCAGATCCCTGACAGGGGGCTATGGCTACACCTTC
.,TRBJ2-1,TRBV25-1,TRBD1,CASSKAGTGPTNEQFF,TGTGCCAGCAGCAAAGCAGGGACAGGGCCGACCAATGAGCAGTTCTTC
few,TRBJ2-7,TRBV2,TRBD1,CASSAGQGPYEQYF,TGTGCCAGCAGCGCGGGACAGGGTCCCTACGAGCAGTACTTC
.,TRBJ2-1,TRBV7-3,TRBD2,CASSLISPGGNNEQFF,TGTGCCAGCAGCTTAATCTCTCCGGGAGGAAACAATGAGCAGTTCTTC
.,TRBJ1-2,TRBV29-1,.,CSVERRGNYGYTF,TGCAGCGTTGAAAGAAGGGGCAACTATGGCTACACCTTC
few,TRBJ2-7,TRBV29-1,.,CSVEENSDEQYF,TGCAGCGTTGAAGAAAACTCCGACGAGCAGTACTTC
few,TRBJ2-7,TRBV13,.,CASSSTVGTYEQYF,TGTGCCAGCAGCTCGACAGTAGGCACCTACGAGCAGTACTTC
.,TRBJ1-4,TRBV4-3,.,CASSPEGGPRNEKLFF,TGCGCCAGCAGCCCCGAGGGGGGGCCCAGAAATGAAAAACTGTTTTTT
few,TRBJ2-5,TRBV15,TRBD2,CATSRGTSGEETQYF,TGTGCCACCAGCCGCGGGACTAGCGGCGAGGAGACCCAGTACTTC
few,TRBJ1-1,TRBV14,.,CASSRQTNTEAFF,TGTGCCAGCAGCCGACAGACCAACACTGAAGCTTTCTTT
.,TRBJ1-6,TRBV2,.,CASSKLDSPLHF,TGTGCCAGCAGTAAACTTGATTCACCCCTCCACTTT
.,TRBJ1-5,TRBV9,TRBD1,CASSAGDRENQPQHF,TGTGCCAGCAGCGCCGGTGACAGGGAAAATCAGCCCCAGCATTTT
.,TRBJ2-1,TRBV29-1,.,CSATQRAPADEQFF,TGCAGCGCCACCCAGAGGGCACCGGCGGATGAGCAGTTCTTC
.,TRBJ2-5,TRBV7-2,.,CASSLAVGRRETQYF,TGTGCCAGCAGCTTAGCGGTGGGGCGCCGGGAGACCCAGTACTTC
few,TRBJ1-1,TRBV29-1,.,CSGRTSLLNTEAFF,TGCAGCGGACGGACATCACTTCTGAACACTGAAGCTTTCTTT
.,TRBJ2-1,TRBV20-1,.,CSALLGYEQFF,TGCAGTGCCCTACTAGGCTATGAGCAGTTCTTC
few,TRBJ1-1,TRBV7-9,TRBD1,CASSFGGTANTEAFF,TGTGCCAGCAGCTTTGGGGGGACAGCGAACACTGAAGCTTTCTTT
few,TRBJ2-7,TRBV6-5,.,CASSSRTAYEQYF,TGTGCCAGCAGTTCCCGGACAGCCTACGAGCAGTACTTC
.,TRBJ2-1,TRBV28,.,CASTESSYNEQFF,TGTGCCAGTACGGAGAGCTCCTACAATGAGCAGTTCTTC
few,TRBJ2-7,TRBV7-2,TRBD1,CASSPGQGALGQYF,TGTGCCAGCAGCCCAGGACAGGGGGCTTTAGGGCAGTACTTC
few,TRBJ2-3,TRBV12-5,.,CASGFSGTDTQYF,TGTGCTAGTGGTTTCAGCGGCACAGATACGCAGTATTTT
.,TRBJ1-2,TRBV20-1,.,CSVYRHYGYTF,TGCAGTGTCTACAGACACTATGGCTACACCTTC
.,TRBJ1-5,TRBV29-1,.,CSVSGQGGNQPQHF,TGCAGCGTCTCTGGGCAGGGCGGCAATCAGCCCCAGCATTTT
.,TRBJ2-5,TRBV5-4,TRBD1,CASSLDAGGKETQYF,TGTGCCAGCAGCTTGGACGCAGGGGGTAAAGAGACCCAGTACTTC
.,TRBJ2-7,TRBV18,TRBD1,CASSLGQGTYEQYF,TGTGCCAGCTCACTCGGACAGGGGACCTACGAGCAGTACTTC
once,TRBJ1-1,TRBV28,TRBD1,CASRPQGTEAFF,TGTGCCAGCAGGCCACAGGGGACTGAAGCTTTCTTT